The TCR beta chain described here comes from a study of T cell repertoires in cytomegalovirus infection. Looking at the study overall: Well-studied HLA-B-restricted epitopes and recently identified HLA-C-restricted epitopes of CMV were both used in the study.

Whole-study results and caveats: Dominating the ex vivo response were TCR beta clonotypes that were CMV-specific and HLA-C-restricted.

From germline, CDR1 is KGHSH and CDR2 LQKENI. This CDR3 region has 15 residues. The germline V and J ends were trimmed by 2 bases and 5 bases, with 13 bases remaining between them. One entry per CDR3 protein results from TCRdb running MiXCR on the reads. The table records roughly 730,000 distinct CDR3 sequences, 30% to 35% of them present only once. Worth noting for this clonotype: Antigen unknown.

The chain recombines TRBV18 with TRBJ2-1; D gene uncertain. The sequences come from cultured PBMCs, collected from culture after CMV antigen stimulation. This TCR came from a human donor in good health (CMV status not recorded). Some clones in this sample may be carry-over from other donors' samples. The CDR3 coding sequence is TGTGCCAGCTCACCATATACACCGCCCAACAATGAGCAGTTCTTC. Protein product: CASSPYTPPNNEQFF.